This T cell receptor beta chain originates from a study of cytomegalovirus exposure and HLA in healthy donors. This CDR3 has 13 residues. Trimming cost V 3 bases and J 4 bases, with 7 bases left between them. Germline assignment: CDR1 ENHRY and CDR2 SYGVKD. The study ran its PCR with 60 Vbeta and 13 Jbeta primers. Profiling relied on immunoSEQ multiplex PCR, and the TCRdb table lists in-frame clones only, not all of them. The sample comprises under 150,000 clones, roughly 65% of which are singletons, and almost 4.5% rests with the top ten. Sequences were obtained from PBMCs. This receptor was identified in a man aged 55 to 70 in good health and CMV-seronegative. V is TRBV10-3 and J is TRBJ1-5; no definite D call. CDR3 coding DNA: TGTGCCATCAGTGACCCAACTAATCAGCCCCAGCATTTT. Encoded protein: CAISDPTNQPQHF.